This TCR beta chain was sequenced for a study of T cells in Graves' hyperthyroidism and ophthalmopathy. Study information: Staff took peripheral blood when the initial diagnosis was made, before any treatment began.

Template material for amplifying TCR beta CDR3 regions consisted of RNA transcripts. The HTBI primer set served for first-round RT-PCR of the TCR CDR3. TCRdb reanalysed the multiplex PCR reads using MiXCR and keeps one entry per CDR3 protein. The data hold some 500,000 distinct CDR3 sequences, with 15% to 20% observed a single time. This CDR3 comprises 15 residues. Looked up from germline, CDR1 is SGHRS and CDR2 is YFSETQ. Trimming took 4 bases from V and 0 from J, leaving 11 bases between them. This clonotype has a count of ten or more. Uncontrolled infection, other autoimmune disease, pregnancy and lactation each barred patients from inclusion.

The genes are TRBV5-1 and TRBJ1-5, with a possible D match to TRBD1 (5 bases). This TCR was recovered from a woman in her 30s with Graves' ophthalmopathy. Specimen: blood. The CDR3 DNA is TGCGCCAGCAGCCCCGAGGGGTATAGCAATCAGCCCCAGCATTTT. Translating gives CASSPEGYSNQPQHF.